The T cell receptor (beta chain) described here comes from a study of blood T cell repertoires in COVID-19. As for the study in general: The samples span acute and convalescent COVID-19 from the United States, Italy and Spain. Sources were T cells, B-cell-depleted T cells, or PBMCs; the material itself was cDNA or gDNA.

A Seattle source enrolled patients during active infection and followed them longitudinally. The CDR3 loop spans 14 amino acids. Germline loops: CDR1 SGHTA, CDR2 FQGNSA. V lost 5 bases, J lost 3 bases, and 10 bases lay in between. How the authors handled the data: Amplification from reference gene primers served as the basis for estimated nucleated cell counts. Sequencing was performed with immunoSEQ multiplex PCR; in TCRdb, only in-frame clones are kept and a portion is missing. The V and J calls and the clone size are those of that table, but D and trimming were determined from the DNA. This sample has about 170,000 clones, with approximately 90% found just once.

The sequenced sample was peripheral blood. The sequence was obtained from a man younger than 40 with COVID-19, enrolled during active disease. The chain recombines TRBV7-2 with TRBJ1-4; D is possibly TRBD1 (6 bases). CDR3 residues: CASSGWTANEKLFF. DNA of the CDR3: TGTGCCAGCAGCGGTTGGACAGCTAATGAAAAACTGTTTTTT.